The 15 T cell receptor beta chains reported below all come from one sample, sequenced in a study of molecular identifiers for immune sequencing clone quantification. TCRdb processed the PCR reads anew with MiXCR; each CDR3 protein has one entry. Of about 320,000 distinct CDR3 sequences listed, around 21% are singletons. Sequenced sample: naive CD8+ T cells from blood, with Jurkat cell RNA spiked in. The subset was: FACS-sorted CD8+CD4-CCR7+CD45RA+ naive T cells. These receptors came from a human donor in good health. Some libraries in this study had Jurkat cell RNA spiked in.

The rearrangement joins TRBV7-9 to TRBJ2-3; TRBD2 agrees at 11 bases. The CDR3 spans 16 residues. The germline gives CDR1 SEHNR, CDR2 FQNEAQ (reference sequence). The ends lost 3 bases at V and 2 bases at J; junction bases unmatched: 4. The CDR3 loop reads CASSLGLADITDTQYF. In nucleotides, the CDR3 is TGTGCCAGCAGCTTGGGACTAGCGGATATCACAGATACGCAGTATTTT.

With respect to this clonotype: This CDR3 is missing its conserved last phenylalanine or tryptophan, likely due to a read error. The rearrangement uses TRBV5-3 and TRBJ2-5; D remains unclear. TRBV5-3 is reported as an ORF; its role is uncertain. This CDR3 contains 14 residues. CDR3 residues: CASSFWGFLETQYL. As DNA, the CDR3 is TGTGCCAGCAGCTTTTGGGGTTTCCTAGAGACCCAGTACCTC.

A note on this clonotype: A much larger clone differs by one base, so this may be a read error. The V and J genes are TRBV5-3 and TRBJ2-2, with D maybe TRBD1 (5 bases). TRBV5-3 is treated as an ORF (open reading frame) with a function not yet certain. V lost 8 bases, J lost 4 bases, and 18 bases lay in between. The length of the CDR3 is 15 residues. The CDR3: CASRPNTDSTGELFF. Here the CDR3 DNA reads TGTGCCAGCAGACCCAACACAGACAGCACCGGGGAGCTGTTTTTT.

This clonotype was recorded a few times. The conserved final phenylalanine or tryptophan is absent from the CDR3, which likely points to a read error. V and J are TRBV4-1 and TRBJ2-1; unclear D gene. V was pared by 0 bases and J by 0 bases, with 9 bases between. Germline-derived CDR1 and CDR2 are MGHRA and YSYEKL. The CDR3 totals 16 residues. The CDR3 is CASSQETFSSYNEQFS. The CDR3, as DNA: TGCGCCAGCAGCCAAGAAACATTCAGCTCCTACAATGAGCAGTTCTCC.

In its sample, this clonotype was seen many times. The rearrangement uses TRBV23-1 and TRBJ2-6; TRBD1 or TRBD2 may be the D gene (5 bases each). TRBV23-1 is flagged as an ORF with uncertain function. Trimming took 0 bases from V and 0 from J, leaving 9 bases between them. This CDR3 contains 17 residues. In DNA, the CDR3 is TGCGCCAGCAGTCAATCTGGGGGAAACTCTGGGGCCAACGTCCTGACTTTC. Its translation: CASSQSGGNSGANVLTF.

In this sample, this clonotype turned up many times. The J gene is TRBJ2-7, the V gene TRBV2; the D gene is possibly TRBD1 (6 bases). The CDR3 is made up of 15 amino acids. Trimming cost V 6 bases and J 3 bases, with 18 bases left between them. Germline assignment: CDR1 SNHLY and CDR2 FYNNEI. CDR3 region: CASRFTGYGHYEQYF. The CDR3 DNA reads TGTGCCAGCAGGTTCACAGGGTATGGGCACTACGAGCAGTACTTC.

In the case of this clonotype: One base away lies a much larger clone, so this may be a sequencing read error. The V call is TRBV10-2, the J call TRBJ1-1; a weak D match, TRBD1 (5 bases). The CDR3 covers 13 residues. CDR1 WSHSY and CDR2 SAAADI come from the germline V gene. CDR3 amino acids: CAGSEGLSWEAFF. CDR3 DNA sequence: TGCGCCGGCAGTGAGGGGCTTAGCTGGGAAGCTTTCTTT.

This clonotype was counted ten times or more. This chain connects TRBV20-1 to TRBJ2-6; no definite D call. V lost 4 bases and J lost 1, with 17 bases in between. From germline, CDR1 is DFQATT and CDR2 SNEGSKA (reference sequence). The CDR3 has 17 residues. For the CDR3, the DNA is TGCAGTGCTAAAAGATGGGAAGAGTATTCTGGGGCCAACGTCCTGACTTTC. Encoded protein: CSAKRWEEYSGANVLTF.

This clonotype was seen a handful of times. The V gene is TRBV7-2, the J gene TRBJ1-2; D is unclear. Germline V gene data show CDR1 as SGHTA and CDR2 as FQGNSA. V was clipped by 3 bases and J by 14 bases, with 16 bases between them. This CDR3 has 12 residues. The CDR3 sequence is CASSFMTVAETF. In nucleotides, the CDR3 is TGTGCCAGCAGCTTCATGACTGTTGCGGAAACCTTC. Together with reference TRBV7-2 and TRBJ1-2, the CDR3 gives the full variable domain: GAGVSQSPSNKVTEKGKDVELRCDPISGHTALYWYRQSLGQGLEFLIYFQGNSAPDKSGLPSDRFSAERTGGSVSTLTIQRTQQEDSAVYLCASSFMTVAETFGSGTRLTVV.

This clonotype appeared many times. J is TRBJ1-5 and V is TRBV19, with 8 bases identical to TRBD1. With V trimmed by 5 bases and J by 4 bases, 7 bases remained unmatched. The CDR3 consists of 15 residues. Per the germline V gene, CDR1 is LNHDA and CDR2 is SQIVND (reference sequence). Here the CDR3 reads CASSEGTGFNQPQHF. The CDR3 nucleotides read TGTGCCAGTAGTGAAGGGACAGGATTTAATCAGCCCCAGCATTTT.

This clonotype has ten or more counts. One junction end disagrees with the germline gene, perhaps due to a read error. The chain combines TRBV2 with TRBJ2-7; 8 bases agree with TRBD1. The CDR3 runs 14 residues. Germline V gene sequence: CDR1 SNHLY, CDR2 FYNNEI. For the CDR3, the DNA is TGTGCCAGCAGCGAAGGCGGACAGGGCTACGAGCAGTACTTC. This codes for CASSEGGQGYEQYF.

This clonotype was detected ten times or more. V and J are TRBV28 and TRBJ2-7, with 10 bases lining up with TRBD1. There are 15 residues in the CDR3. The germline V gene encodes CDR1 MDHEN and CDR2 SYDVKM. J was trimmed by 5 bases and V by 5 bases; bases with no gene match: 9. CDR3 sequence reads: CASSPTGTGANEQYF. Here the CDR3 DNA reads TGTGCCAGCAGTCCAACCGGGACAGGGGCGAACGAGCAGTACTTC.

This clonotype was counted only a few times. The CDR3 reads CSANGDISYNEQFF. The CDR3 coding sequence is TGCAGTGCCAACGGGGACATATCCTACAATGAGCAGTTCTTC. The gene calls are TRBV20-1 and TRBJ2-1; tentatively, D is TRBD1 (6 bases). CDR3 length: 14 residues. Germline lookup yields CDR1 DFQATT and CDR2 SNEGSKA (reference sequence). The V gene lost 6 bases and the J gene lost 1 base, with 13 bases spanning the gap.

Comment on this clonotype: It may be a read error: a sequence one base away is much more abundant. The CDR3 protein is CATSLGQGWQPQHF. The CDR3 region has the DNA TGTGCCACCTCCTTGGGGCAGGGCTGGCAGCCCCAGCATTTT. V gene TRBV28 combines with J gene TRBJ1-5, with a weak D call TRBD1 (5 bases). The CDR3 covers 14 residues. V shed 10 bases and J shed 7 bases, with 20 bases lying between them. CDR1 and CDR2 (germline): MDHEN, SYDVKM.

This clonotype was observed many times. CDR3 DNA sequence: TGCAGCGTTGCCGCCGCGGGCCATGGAAACACCATATATTTT. Its protein product is CSVAAAGHGNTIYF. The chain recombines TRBV29-1 with TRBJ1-3; D not certain. Trimming shortened V by 4 bases and J by 3 bases, and 13 bases separated the two germline ends. Germline assignment: CDR1 SQVTM and CDR2 ANQGSEA. CDR3 length equals 14 residues.